This is a list of T cell receptor beta chains from one sample in a study of cytotoxic CD8 clonotypes in ibrutinib-treated CLL. Method: immunoSEQ multiplex PCR; TCRdb's copy keeps in-frame clones and lacks some. The sample holds 140,000 or so clones; 79% are singletons and the top ten take about 13%. Material: PBMCs, obtained after 12 months of ibrutinib treatment. These receptors originate from a human donor with chronic lymphocytic leukemia. The CDR3 runs from the conserved cysteine through the conserved F or W. The D gene is left open where the match is weak. A row's size may be missing; if present it is once, few, many or a size class.

v_call	j_call	cdr3_length	clone_size	d_call	cdr3_aa	cdr3_nt
TRBV27	TRBJ2-1	13	-	-	CASTWGRGGEQFF	TGTGCCAGCACCTGGGGTCGAGGAGGTGAGCAGTTCTTC
TRBV19	TRBJ1-2	13	-	TRBD1	CASTGQATYGYTF	TGTGCCAGTACCGGACAGGCGACCTATGGCTACACCTTC
TRBV19	TRBJ2-6	14	-	-	CASKQQSGANVLTF	TGTGCCAGTAAGCAGCAATCTGGGGCCAACGTCCTGACTTTC
TRBV7-2	TRBJ2-7	15	-	-	CASSPGRSRDYEQYF	TGTGCCAGCAGCCCTGGACGCTCCAGGGACTACGAGCAGTACTTC
TRBV5-1	TRBJ1-1	13	-	-	CASSLEQNTEAFF	TGCGCCAGCAGCTTGGAACAGAACACTGAAGCTTTCTTT
TRBV9	TRBJ1-2	13	-	TRBD1	CASSPRQGYGYTF	TGTGCCAGCAGCCCCCGACAGGGTTATGGCTACACCTTC
TRBV28	TRBJ1-4	17	-	-	CASSFMTAGIINEKLFF	TGTGCCAGCAGTTTTATGACAGCCGGTATCATTAATGAAAAACTGTTTTTT
TRBV6-1	TRBJ2-4	15	-	TRBD1	CASSGQGLAEGIQYF	TGTGCCAGCAGTGGACAGGGATTAGCCGAGGGCATTCAGTACTTC
TRBV27	TRBJ1-5	14	-	TRBD1	CASRRGLSNQPQHF	TGTGCCAGCAGGAGGGGGCTGAGCAATCAGCCCCAGCATTTT
TRBV12-5	TRBJ2-7	15	-	TRBD1	CASGNPGTGSYEQYF	TGTGCTAGTGGTAATCCCGGGACAGGGAGCTACGAGCAGTACTTC
TRBV5-4	TRBJ2-3	15	-	TRBD2	CASSLETSATDTQYF	TGTGCCAGCAGCTTGGAGACTAGCGCCACAGATACGCAGTATTTT
TRBV5-1	TRBJ2-3	15	-	TRBD2	CASSLTSGRTDTQYF	TGCGCCAGCAGCTTGACTAGCGGGAGGACAGATACGCAGTATTTT
TRBV2	TRBJ2-1	14	few	TRBD2	CASSDNRREGEQFF	TGTGCCAGCAGTGATAATAGGAGGGAGGGGGAGCAGTTCTTC
TRBV28	TRBJ1-1	14	-	TRBD1	CASSSGTGVTEAFF	TGTGCCAGCAGCAGTGGGACAGGGGTCACTGAAGCTTTCTTT
TRBV29-1	TRBJ2-5	15	-	TRBD2	CSVFYGTSSQETQYF	TGCAGCGTTTTCTACGGGACTAGCAGCCAAGAGACCCAGTACTTC
TRBV11-2	TRBJ2-7	15	-	TRBD1	CASRKPGTGPYEQYF	TGTGCCAGCAGAAAACCCGGGACAGGGCCCTACGAGCAGTACTTC
TRBV15	TRBJ2-1	15	once	TRBD2	CATSSLLAGVTEQFF	TGTGCCACCAGCAGTCTACTAGCGGGAGTCACTGAGCAGTTCTTC
TRBV15	TRBJ1-5	15	-	-	CATSRDRGRNQPQHF	TGTGCCACCAGCAGAGATAGGGGGAGAAATCAGCCCCAGCATTTT
TRBV9	TRBJ2-1	16	-	TRBD2	CASSVAGTSGINEQFF	TGTGCCAGCAGCGTAGCTGGGACTAGCGGGATAAATGAGCAGTTCTTC
TRBV11-2	TRBJ2-7	14	-	TRBD1	CASSRRDRAVEQYF	TGTGCCAGCAGTCGACGGGACAGGGCTGTCGAGCAGTACTTC
TRBV29-1	TRBJ2-1	12	-	-	CSAKPWGNEQFF	TGCAGCGCTAAGCCCTGGGGCAATGAGCAGTTCTTC
TRBV30	TRBJ1-1	13	-	-	CAWTPGGHTEAFF	TGTGCCTGGACCCCGGGCGGACACACTGAAGCTTTCTTT
TRBV9	TRBJ2-1	15	-	-	CASSVGLPPINEQFF	TGTGCCAGCAGCGTAGGTCTCCCACCCATCAATGAGCAGTTCTTC
TRBV7-8	TRBJ2-2	16	-	-	CASSLGVRTRAGELFF	TGTGCCAGCAGCTTAGGAGTTAGGACTCGTGCCGGGGAGCTGTTTTTT
TRBV5-1	TRBJ2-7	15	once	-	CASSLRSGKPYEQYF	TGCGCCAGCAGCTTGCGATCCGGGAAACCCTACGAGCAGTACTTC
TRBV7-2	TRBJ2-3	17	-	TRBD2	CASTGLSGRRSTDTQYF	TGTGCCAGCACTGGATTGAGCGGGAGGAGGAGCACAGATACGCAGTATTTT
TRBV5-1	TRBJ1-4	14	-	-	CASSLRTDNEKLFF	TGCGCCAGCAGCTTACGGACAGATAATGAAAAACTGTTTTTT
TRBV27	TRBJ2-5	11	-	-	CASSQKETQYF	TGTGCCAGCAGTCAAAAAGAGACCCAGTACTTC
TRBV27	TRBJ1-5	13	-	-	CASSFMGDQPQHF	TGTGCCAGCAGTTTTATGGGAGATCAGCCCCAGCATTTT
TRBV7-3	TRBJ2-2	20	-	TRBD2	CASSLSPGLAGGPNTGELFF	TGTGCCAGCAGCTTAAGCCCGGGACTAGCGGGAGGACCGAACACCGGGGAGCTGTTTTTT
TRBV18	TRBJ2-1	13	few	TRBD1	CASSTGGYNEQFF	TGTGCCAGCTCAACAGGGGGTTACAATGAGCAGTTCTTC
TRBV9	TRBJ2-1	18	-	TRBD2	CASSVVGSGKSFYNEQFF	TGTGCCAGCAGCGTAGTAGGTAGCGGGAAATCCTTCTACAATGAGCAGTTCTTC
TRBV30	TRBJ1-5	12	-	-	CAWSVRGQPQHF	TGTGCCTGGAGTGTACGGGGGCAGCCCCAGCATTTT
TRBV11-2	TRBJ2-7	15	once	-	CASNQLQGSSYEQYF	TGTGCCAGCAACCAATTACAGGGAAGCTCCTACGAGCAGTACTTC
TRBV4-1	TRBJ2-7	14	-	-	CASSQGVLGYEQYF	TGCGCCAGCAGCCAGGGGGTACTTGGTTACGAGCAGTACTTC
TRBV19	TRBJ2-7	14	-	-	CASSILGLSYEQYF	TGTGCCAGTAGTATATTGGGCCTCTCCTACGAGCAGTACTTC
TRBV4-1	TRBJ2-7	15	-	-	CASSQAGTVTYEQYF	TGCGCCAGCAGCCAAGCTGGGACGGTGACATACGAGCAGTACTTC
TRBV6-5	TRBJ2-1	14	-	-	CASTPSRSYNEQFF	TGTGCCAGCACCCCCAGTCGGAGTTACAATGAGCAGTTCTTC
TRBV18	TRBJ2-7	16	-	TRBD2	CASSPKLAGGPGEQYF	TGTGCCAGCTCACCCAAATTAGCGGGAGGGCCAGGCGAGCAGTACTTC
TRBV27	TRBJ2-1	13	-	-	CASSATGYNEQFF	TGTGCCAGCAGTGCGACAGGCTACAATGAGCAGTTCTTC
TRBV7-2	TRBJ2-7	15	-	-	CASSAPRLGAYEQYF	TGTGCCAGCAGCGCCCCCCGACTGGGGGCCTACGAGCAGTACTTC
TRBV18	TRBJ1-5	14	-	-	CASSRTPWSQPQHF	TGTGCCAGCTCGCGGACTCCTTGGAGTCAGCCCCAGCATTTT
TRBV15	TRBJ1-2	14	few	-	CATSALTGYYGYTF	TGTGCCACCAGCGCCCTGACAGGCTACTATGGCTACACCTTC
TRBV11-2	TRBJ1-4	15	-	TRBD1	CASSTQGSSSEKLFF	TGTGCCAGCAGCACACAGGGGTCGTCGAGTGAAAAACTGTTTTTT
TRBV18	TRBJ1-1	15	-	-	CASSKRGGPNTEAFF	TGTGCCAGCTCAAAGCGAGGGGGACCTAACACTGAAGCTTTCTTT
TRBV27	TRBJ2-1	14	once	-	CASSFVPLSGEQFF	TGTGCCAGCAGTTTTGTCCCTTTATCCGGTGAGCAGTTCTTC
TRBV6-5	TRBJ2-1	12	-	-	CASTTIGNEQFF	TGTGCCAGCACAACCATAGGCAATGAGCAGTTCTTC
TRBV13	TRBJ2-7	14	-	-	CASSSRVLIVEQYF	TGTGCCAGCAGCTCCAGGGTGCTTATCGTCGAGCAGTACTTC
TRBV9	TRBJ1-3	12	-	-	CASSGDLDTIYF	TGTGCCAGCAGCGGTGATCTGGACACCATATATTTT
TRBV20-1	TRBJ1-2	11	-	-	CSEQADYGYTF	TGCAGTGAGCAGGCGGACTATGGCTACACCTTC
TRBV29-1	TRBJ1-5	14	once	-	CSVILGISGQPQHF	TGCAGCGTTATTCTAGGGATTTCGGGTCAGCCCCAGCATTTT
TRBV15	TRBJ2-2	18	once	-	CATSRVDFGGRNTGELFF	TGTGCCACCAGCAGAGTAGATTTCGGTGGTAGGAACACCGGGGAGCTGTTTTTT
TRBV28	TRBJ2-1	16	-	TRBD2	CASSLWWGGRATEQFF	TGTGCCAGCAGTTTATGGTGGGGCGGGAGGGCCACTGAGCAGTTCTTC
TRBV27	TRBJ2-2	17	-	TRBD1	CASSPARTGTNTGELFF	TGTGCCAGCAGTCCGGCTCGGACAGGGACGAACACCGGGGAGCTGTTTTTT
TRBV5-1	TRBJ2-2	17	-	TRBD2	CASSLGGLAVNTGELFF	TGCGCCAGCAGCTTGGGGGGACTAGCTGTGAACACCGGGGAGCTGTTTTTT
TRBV7-6	TRBJ1-1	17	-	-	CASSLFFRGEGKAEAFF	TGTGCCAGCAGCTTATTTTTTCGGGGGGAAGGGAAAGCTGAAGCTTTCTTT
TRBV6-7	TRBJ1-2	17	-	-	CASSYPPISPLYYGYTF	TGTGCCAGCAGTTACCCCCCTATCAGCCCTCTTTACTATGGCTACACCTTC
TRBV7-8	TRBJ2-2	17	-	-	CASRNAREASLSRELFF	TGTGCCAGCAGGAACGCCAGGGAGGCTTCCCTCAGCAGGGAGCTGTTTTTT
TRBV27	TRBJ2-7	12	-	TRBD1	CASSRTGYEQYF	TGTGCCAGCAGCAGGACAGGGTACGAGCAGTACTTC